Following are 10 T cell receptor beta chains from one sample sequenced in a study of blood T cell repertoires in COVID-19. Here immunoSEQ multiplex PCR was the method, and the copy in TCRdb shows in-frame clones only, minus some. The sample comprises about 71,000 clones, 80% to 95% of which are singletons, and 0.77% rests with the top ten. The specimen was peripheral blood. The receptors come from a woman aged 80 or older with acute or convalescent COVID-19.

V is TRBV24-1 and J is TRBJ2-7; a weak D match, TRBD1 (7 bases). CDR3 size: 13 residues. Trimming cost V 10 bases and J 7 bases, with 19 bases left between them. Germline V gene lookup returns CDR1 KGHDR and CDR2 SFDVKD. The CDR3 sequence: CATAGQSLGEQYF. The CDR3 DNA is TGTGCCACGGCGGGACAGTCCCTCGGGGAGCAGTACTTC.

CDR3 nucleotide sequence: TGTGCCAGCAGCGTCTCCCGGGACTCCGAGCAGTACTTC. Amino acid sequence: CASSVSRDSEQYF. V gene TRBV7-3 combines with J gene TRBJ2-7; TRBD2 is a possible D gene (6 bases). Germline assignment: CDR1 SGHTA and CDR2 FQGTGA. There are 13 residues in the CDR3. The ends were cut back, 5 bases at V and 6 bases at J, with 14 bases in the middle.

This chain joins TRBV19 and TRBJ2-3, with D perhaps TRBD1 (6 bases). Trimming pared 6 bases from V and 0 bases from J, leaving 10 bases between. CDR3 length: 14 amino acids. Per the germline V gene, CDR1 is LNHDA and CDR2 is SQIVND (reference sequence). Written as DNA, the CDR3 is TGTGCCAGTAGCGATCAGGGGAGCACAGATACGCAGTATTTT. This translates into CASSDQGSTDTQYF.

The rearrangement uses TRBV6-5 and TRBJ1-1, with a tentative D call TRBD1 (5 bases). V lost 0 bases to trimming and J lost 5 bases, with 10 bases between them. This CDR3 has 14 residues. The germline V gene has CDR1 MNHEY and CDR2 SVGAGI. CDR3 sequence reads: CASSYSIGVTEAFF. Here the CDR3 DNA reads TGTGCCAGCAGTTACTCGATAGGGGTGACTGAAGCTTTCTTT.

This rearrangement joins TRBV2 to TRBJ1-5; no definite D call. The CDR3 runs to 13 residues. Germline CDR1 SNHLY, CDR2 FYNNEI. With 7 bases removed from V and 6 bases from J, the gap between germline ends came to 13 bases. The CDR3 region is CASTVRGGQPQHF. CDR3 DNA sequence: TGTGCCAGCACGGTACGAGGAGGTCAGCCCCAGCATTTT.

The genes are TRBV7-8 and TRBJ1-6, with D tentatively TRBD1 (6 bases). In germline, CDR1 is SGHVS, CDR2 FQNEAQ. V was clipped by 5 bases and J by 3 bases, with 11 bases between them. This CDR3 has 15 amino acids. DNA for the CDR3: TGTGCCAGCAGCCCGGTCAGGGGCTATAATTCACCCCTCCACTTT. It specifies CASSPVRGYNSPLHF.

This clone came up a few times. This chain joins TRBV28 and TRBJ1-2; D is unclear. V was clipped by 5 bases and J by 8 bases, with 18 bases between them. CDR1 and CDR2 (germline): MDHEN, SYDVKM. There are 14 residues in the CDR3. CDR3 sequence: CASSGSWPRMGYTF. In DNA, the CDR3 is TGTGCCAGCAGTGGCAGTTGGCCGAGGATGGGCTACACCTTC.

This clone has a handful of counts. The V gene is TRBV19, the J gene TRBJ1-4; D is possibly TRBD1 (6 bases). Per the germline V gene, CDR1 is LNHDA and CDR2 is SQIVND (reference sequence). The CDR3 length is 16 residues. Trimming removed 5 bases at V and 0 bases at J, with 13 bases between. The CDR3 DNA follows: TGTGCCAGTAGTGCTAGACAGGACGCAACTAATGAAAAACTGTTTTTT. It is translated as CASSARQDATNEKLFF.

This sequence joins TRBV7-2 and TRBJ2-7; TRBD2 agrees at 16 bases. V dropped 0 bases and J dropped 5; count of bases not matched to a gene: 4. CDR1 and CDR2 from the germline V gene are SGHTA and FQGNSA. The CDR3 consists of 17 residues. This CDR3 is CASSLAGLAGGRDEQYF. The CDR3 DNA reads as TGTGCCAGCAGCTTAGCGGGACTAGCGGGGGGGCGTGACGAGCAGTACTTC.

The chain is built from TRBV5-1 and TRBJ1-2, with D uncertain. This CDR3 comprises 13 residues. V lost 2 bases to trimming and J lost 7 bases, with 12 bases between them. In germline, CDR1 is SGHRS, CDR2 YFSETQ. CDR3 protein: CASSFGGMIGYTF. Here the CDR3 DNA reads TGCGCCAGCAGCTTCGGAGGAATGATTGGCTACACCTTC.